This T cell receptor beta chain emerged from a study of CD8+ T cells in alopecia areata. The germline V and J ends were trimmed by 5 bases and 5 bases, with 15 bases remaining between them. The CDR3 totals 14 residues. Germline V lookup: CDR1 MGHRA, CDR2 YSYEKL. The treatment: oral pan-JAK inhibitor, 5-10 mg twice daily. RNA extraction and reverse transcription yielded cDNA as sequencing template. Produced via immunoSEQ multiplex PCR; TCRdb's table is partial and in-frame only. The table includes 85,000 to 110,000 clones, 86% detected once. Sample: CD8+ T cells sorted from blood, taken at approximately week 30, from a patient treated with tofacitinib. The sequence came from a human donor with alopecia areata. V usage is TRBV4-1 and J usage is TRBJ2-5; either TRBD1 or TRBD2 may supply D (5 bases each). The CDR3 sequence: CASSSPGTPETQYF. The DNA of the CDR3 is TGCGCCAGCAGCTCCCCGGGGACGCCGGAGACCCAGTACTTC.